This T cell receptor (beta chain) was observed in a study of blood T cell repertoires in COVID-19. Generated by immunoSEQ multiplex PCR, the TCRdb table keeps only in-frame clones and is missing some. The data contain fewer than 250,000 clones, approximately 88% of them singletons. CDR3 length: 15 amino acids. Germline-derived CDR1 and CDR2 are MNHEY and SVGAGI. The germline V and J ends were trimmed by 6 bases and 0 bases, with 12 bases remaining between them. V usage is TRBV6-5 and J usage is TRBJ1-5; D not resolved. The receptor's source is a woman in her thirties who had recovered from COVID-19. The sample taken for sequencing was PBMCs or T cells enriched from blood (not recorded which). The CDR3 DNA sequence: TGTGCCAGCAGACTAGACGGAAATAGCAATCAGCCCCAGCATTTT. Protein product: CASRLDGNSNQPQHF.